This T cell receptor beta chain was identified during a study of blood T cell repertoires in COVID-19. Concerning this clone: At one of its ends the junction is not consistent with the germline gene, which may arise from a read error.

Assignment of participants to cohorts was predicated upon participant-reported clinical history. In the original processing: From reference gene primer amplification, estimates of nucleated cell counts were derived. Repertoires were generated with immunoSEQ multiplex PCR, while TCRdb's copy carries only in-frame clones and drops some. Clonal size and the V and J genes are those of that table, whereas D and trimming came from the DNA. The sample has around 390,000 clones; more than 75% are singletons. Germline V gives CDR1 DFQATT, CDR2 SNEGSKA (reference sequence). The CDR3 is 11 amino acids. The genes are TRBV20-1 and TRBJ1-5; perhaps TRBD1 as D (5 bases). Sequenced material: PBMCs or T cells enriched from blood (not recorded which). The clonotype originates from a woman in her forties or fifties who had recovered from COVID-19. CDR3 protein: CSARGGDRRYF. The CDR3 nucleotides read TGCAGTGCTAGGGGGGGGGACCGCCGGTATTTT.